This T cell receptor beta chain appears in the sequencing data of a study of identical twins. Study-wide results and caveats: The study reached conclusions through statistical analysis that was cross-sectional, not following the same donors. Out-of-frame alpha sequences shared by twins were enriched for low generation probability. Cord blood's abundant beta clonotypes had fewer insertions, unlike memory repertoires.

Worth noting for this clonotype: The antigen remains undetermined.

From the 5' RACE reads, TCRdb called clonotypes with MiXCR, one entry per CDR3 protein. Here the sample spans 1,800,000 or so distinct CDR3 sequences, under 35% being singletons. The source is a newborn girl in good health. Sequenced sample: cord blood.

The CDR3 region is CASSQDRGRAGFYEQYF. CDR3 bases: TGTGCCAGCAGCCAAGATCGGGGCAGGGCGGGGTTCTACGAGCAGTACTTC. The chain employs TRBV4-2 and TRBJ2-7; D is possibly TRBD2 (6 bases). The CDR3 covers 17 residues. Between the trimmed V and J ends, which lost 0 bases and 3 bases, there was a span of 18 bases. Germline CDR1 LGHNA, CDR2 YNFKEQ.